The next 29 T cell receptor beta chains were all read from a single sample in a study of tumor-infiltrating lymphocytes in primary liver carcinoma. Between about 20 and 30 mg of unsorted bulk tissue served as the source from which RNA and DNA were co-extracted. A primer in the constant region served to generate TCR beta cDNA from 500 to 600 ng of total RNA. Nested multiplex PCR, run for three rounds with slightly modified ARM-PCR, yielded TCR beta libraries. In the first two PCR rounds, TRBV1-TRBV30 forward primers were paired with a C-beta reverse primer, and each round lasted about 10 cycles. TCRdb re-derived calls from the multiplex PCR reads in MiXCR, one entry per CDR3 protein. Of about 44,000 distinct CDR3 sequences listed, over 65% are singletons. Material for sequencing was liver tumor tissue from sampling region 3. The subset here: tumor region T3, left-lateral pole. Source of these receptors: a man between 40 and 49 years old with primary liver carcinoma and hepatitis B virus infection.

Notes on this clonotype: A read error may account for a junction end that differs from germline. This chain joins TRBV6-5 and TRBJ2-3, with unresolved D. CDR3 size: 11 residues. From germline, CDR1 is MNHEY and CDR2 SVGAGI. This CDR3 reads CASMRPDTQCF. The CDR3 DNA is TGTGCCAGCATGAGGCCAGATACGCAGTGTTTT.

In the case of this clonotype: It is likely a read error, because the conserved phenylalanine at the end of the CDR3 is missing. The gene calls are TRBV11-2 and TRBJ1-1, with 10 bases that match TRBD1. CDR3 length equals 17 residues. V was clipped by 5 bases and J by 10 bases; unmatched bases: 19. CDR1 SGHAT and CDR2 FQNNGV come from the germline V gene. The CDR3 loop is CASSRMGGQGFGIGAFL. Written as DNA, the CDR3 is TGTGCCAGCAGCCGAATGGGGGGACAGGGGTTCGGCATTGGAGCTTTCCTT.

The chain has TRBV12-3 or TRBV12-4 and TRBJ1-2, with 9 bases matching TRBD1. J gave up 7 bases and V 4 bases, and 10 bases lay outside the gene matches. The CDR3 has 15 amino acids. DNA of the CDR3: TGTGCCAGCAGTTCTCGGGGGGACAGGGAGCCTGGCTACACCTTC. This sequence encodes CASSSRGDREPGYTF.

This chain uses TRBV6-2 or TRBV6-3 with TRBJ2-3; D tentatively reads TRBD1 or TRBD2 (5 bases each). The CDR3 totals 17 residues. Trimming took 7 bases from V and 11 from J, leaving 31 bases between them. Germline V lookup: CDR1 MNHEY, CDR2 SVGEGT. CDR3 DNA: TGTGCCAGCAACACGAGGGATTCCCGGGACGGCACAGGTAAGCAGTATTTT. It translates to CASNTRDSRDGTGKQYF.

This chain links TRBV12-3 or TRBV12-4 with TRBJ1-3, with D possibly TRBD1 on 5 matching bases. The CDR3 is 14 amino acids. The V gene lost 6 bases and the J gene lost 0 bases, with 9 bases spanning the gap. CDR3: CASSDRSSGNTIYF. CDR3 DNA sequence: TGTGCCAGCAGCGACAGAAGCTCTGGAAACACCATATATTTT.

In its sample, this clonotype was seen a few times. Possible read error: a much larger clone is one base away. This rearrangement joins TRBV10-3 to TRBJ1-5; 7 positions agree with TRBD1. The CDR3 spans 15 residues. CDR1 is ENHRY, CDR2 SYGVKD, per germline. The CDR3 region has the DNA TGTGCCATCAGTGAGTCGGAGGGGGCAGATCAGTCCCAGCATTTT. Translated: CAISESEGADQSQHF.

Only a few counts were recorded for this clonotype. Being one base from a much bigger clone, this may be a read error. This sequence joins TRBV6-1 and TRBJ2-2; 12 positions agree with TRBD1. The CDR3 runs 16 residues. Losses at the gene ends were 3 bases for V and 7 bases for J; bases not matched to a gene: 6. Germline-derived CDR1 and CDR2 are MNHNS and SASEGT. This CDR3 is CASSEGQGAIGGELFF. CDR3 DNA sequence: TGTGCCAGCAGTGAGGGACAGGGGGCGATTGGCGGGGAGCTGTTTTTT.

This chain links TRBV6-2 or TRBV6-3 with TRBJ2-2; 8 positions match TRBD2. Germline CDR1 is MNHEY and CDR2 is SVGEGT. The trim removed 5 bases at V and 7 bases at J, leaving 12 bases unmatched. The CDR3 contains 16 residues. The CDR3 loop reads CASSELYVREVGELFF. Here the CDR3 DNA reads TGTGCCAGCAGTGAACTTTACGTGCGGGAGGTCGGGGAGCTGTTTTTT.

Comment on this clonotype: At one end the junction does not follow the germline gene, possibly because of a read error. CDR3 region: CARSESRYGSDGYEQYF. The CDR3 DNA reads TGCGCCAGAAGTGAGTCGAGATACGGGAGTGATGGCTACGAGCAGTACTTC. This chain joins TRBV10-2 and TRBJ2-7; D possibly corresponds to TRBD2 (6 bases). Per germline, CDR1 WSHSY and CDR2 SAAADI. The CDR3 is 17 residues long.

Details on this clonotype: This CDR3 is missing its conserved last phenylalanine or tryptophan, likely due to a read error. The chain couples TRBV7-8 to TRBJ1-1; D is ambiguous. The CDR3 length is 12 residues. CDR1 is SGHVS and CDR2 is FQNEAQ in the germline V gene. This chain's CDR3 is CASSLQNTEAFY. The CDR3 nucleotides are TGTGCCAGTAGCTTACAAAACACTGAAGCTTTCTAT.

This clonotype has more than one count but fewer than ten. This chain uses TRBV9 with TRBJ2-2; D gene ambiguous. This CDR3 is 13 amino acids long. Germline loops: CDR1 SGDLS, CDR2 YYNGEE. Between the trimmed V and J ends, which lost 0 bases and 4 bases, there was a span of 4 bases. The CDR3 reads CASSVDLTGELFF. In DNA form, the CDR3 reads TGTGCCAGCAGCGTAGACCTCACCGGGGAGCTGTTTTTT.

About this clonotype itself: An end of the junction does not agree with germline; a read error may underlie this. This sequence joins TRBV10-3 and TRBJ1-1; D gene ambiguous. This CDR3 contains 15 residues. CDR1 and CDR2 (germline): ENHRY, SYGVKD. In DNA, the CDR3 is TGTGCCATCAGTGATACCTCGGGCGAGCGGGAGAGAGCTTCCTTT. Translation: CAISDTSGERERASF.

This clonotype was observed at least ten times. CDR3 nucleotides: TGTGCCAGCAGCTACAATCCGTACGAGCAGTACTTC. This translates into CASSYNPYEQYF. This chain connects TRBV6-2 or TRBV6-3 to TRBJ2-7, with D unclear. CDR1 is MNHEY, CDR2 SVGEGT, per germline. Trimming shortened V by 6 bases and J by 4 bases, and 10 bases separated the two germline ends. The length of the CDR3 is 12 residues.

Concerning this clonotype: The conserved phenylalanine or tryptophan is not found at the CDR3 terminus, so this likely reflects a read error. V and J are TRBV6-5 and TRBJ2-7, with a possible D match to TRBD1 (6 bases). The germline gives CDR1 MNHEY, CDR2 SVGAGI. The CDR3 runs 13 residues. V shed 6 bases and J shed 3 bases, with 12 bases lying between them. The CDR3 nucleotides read TGTGCCAGCAGCTGGGACATGGGCTACGAGCAGTACTTA. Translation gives CASSWDMGYEQYL.

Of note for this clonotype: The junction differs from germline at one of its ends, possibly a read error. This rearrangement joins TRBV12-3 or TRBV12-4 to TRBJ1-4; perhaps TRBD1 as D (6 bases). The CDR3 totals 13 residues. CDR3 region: CASRLGHGEELFF. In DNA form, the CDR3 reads TGTGCCAGCAGGCTGGGACACGGCGAAGAACTGTTTTTC.

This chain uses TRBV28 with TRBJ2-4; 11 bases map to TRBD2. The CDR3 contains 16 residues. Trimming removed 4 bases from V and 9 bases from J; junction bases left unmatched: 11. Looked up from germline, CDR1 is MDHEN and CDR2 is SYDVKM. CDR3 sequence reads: CASSSTGTSGKGIQYF. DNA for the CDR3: TGTGCCAGCAGTTCCACCGGGACTAGCGGCAAAGGCATTCAGTACTTC.

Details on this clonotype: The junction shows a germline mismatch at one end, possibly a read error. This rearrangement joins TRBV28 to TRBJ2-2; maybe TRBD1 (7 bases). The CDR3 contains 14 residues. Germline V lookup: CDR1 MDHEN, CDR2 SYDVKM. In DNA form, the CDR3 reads TGTGCCACCAGTTTGCAGGGGGAGGCCGGGGAGCTGTTTTTT. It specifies CATSLQGEAGELFF.

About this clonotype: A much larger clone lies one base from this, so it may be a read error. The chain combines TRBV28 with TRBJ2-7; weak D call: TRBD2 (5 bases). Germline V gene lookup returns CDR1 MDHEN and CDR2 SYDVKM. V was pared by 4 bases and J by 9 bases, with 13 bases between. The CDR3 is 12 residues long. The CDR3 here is CASSSEGVGQYF. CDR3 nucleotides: TGTGCCAGCAGTTCCGAGGGAGTGGGGCAGTACTTC.

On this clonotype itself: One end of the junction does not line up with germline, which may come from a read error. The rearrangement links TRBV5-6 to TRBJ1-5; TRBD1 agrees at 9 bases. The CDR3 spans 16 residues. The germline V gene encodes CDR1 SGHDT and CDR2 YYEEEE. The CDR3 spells CAISYAGTGTDQPQHF. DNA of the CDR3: TGTGCCATCAGCTACGCTGGGACAGGGACGGATCAACCCCAGCATTTT.

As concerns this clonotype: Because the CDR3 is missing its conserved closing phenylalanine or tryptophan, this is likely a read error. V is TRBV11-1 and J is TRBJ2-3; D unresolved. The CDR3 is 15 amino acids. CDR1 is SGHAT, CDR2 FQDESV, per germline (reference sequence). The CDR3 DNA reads TGTGCCAGCAGCTTACAGCCCATTAACTCAGATAAGCAGTATTTG. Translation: CASSLQPINSDKQYL.

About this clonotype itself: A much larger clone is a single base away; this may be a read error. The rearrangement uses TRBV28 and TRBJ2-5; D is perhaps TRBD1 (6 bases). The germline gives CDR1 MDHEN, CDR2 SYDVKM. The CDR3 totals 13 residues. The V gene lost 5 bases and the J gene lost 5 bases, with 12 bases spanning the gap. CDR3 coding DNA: TGTGCCAGCAGTATTGGGGGCGGGGAGACCCAGTACTTC. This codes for CASSIGGGETQYF.

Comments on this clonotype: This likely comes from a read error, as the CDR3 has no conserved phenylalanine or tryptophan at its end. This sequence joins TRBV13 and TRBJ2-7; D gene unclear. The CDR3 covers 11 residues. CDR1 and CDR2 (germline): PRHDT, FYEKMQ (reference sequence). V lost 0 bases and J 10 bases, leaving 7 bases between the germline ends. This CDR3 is CASSLGHGQYL. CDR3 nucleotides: TGTGCCAGCAGCTTAGGACATGGTCAGTACCTC.

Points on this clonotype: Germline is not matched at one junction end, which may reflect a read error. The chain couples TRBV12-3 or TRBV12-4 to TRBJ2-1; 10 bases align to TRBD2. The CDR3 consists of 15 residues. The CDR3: CASTPRTSGPNEEFF. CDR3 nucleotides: TGTGCCAGCACCCCCAGGACTAGCGGCCCCAATGAGGAGTTCTTC.

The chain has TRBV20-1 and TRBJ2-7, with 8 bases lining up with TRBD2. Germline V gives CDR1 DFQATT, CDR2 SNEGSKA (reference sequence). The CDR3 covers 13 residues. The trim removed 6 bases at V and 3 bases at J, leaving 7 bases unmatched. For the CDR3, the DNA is TGCAGTGCCCCCGGGACTAGGTACTACGAGCAGTACTTC. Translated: CSAPGTRYYEQYF.

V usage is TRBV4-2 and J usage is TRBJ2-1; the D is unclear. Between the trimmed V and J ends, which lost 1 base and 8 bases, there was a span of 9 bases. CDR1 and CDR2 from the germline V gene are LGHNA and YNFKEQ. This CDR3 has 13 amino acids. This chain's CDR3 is CASSQARDYEQFF. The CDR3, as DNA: TGTGCCAGCAGCCAAGCACGAGATTATGAGCAGTTCTTC.

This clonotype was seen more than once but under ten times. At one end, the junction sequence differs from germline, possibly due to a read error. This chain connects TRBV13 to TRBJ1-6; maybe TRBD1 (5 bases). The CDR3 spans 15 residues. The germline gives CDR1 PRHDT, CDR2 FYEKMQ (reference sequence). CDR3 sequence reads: CAGSPQGAYNSPLHF. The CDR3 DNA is TGTGCCGGCAGCCCCCAGGGTGCCTATAATTCACCCCTCCACTTC.

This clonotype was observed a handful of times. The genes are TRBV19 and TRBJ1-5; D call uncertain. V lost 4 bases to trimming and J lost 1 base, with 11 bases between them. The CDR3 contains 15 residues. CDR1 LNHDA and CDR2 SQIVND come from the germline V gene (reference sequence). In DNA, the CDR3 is TGTGCCAGTAGTACTCTGGGCTTGAGCAATCAGCCCCAGCATTTT. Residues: CASSTLGLSNQPQHF.

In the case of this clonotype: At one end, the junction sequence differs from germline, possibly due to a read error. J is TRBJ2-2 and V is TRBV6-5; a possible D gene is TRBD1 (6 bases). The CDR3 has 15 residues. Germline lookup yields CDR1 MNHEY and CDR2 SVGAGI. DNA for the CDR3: TGTGCCAGCGGTTACGCAGTGGACAGCACGGGGGAGCTGTTTTTT. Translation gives CASGYAVDSTGELFF.

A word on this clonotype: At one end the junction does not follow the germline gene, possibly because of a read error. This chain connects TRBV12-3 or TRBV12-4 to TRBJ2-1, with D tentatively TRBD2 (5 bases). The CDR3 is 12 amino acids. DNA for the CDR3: TGTGTCAGCAATGGAGACTACAATGTGCAGTTCTTC. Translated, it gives CVSNGDYNVQFF.